This T cell receptor beta chain is drawn from a study of cytomegalovirus exposure and HLA in healthy donors. Donors sampled were nominally healthy, though unrecorded immune exposures were likely. The CDR3 covers 12 residues. The germline CDR1 and CDR2 sequences are SQVTM and ANQGSEA. As for this clone: Its antigen is currently unknown.

Study-level results: There were a few CMV-associated chains whose specificity for CMV antigens was confirmed in vitro. The authors judged a highly shared variant cluster likely a sequencing artifact. Most CMV-associated TCR beta chains were later found to appear HLA-restricted.

Researchers ran the PCR with 60 Vbeta and 13 Jbeta primers. Sequenced by immunoSEQ multiplex PCR; TCRdb stores in-frame clones only, minus some. This table has about 70,000 clones, about 74% appearing once. The sequencing input was PBMCs. The chain employs TRBV29-1 and TRBJ2-5; D uncertain. The J call is in doubt because the DNA end fits TRBJ2-7 better. This clonotype was obtained from a human donor in good health. The CDR3 DNA reads TGCAGCGTTGAAGGAAGCTCCTACGAGCAGTACTTC. Translating gives CSVEGSSYEQYF.